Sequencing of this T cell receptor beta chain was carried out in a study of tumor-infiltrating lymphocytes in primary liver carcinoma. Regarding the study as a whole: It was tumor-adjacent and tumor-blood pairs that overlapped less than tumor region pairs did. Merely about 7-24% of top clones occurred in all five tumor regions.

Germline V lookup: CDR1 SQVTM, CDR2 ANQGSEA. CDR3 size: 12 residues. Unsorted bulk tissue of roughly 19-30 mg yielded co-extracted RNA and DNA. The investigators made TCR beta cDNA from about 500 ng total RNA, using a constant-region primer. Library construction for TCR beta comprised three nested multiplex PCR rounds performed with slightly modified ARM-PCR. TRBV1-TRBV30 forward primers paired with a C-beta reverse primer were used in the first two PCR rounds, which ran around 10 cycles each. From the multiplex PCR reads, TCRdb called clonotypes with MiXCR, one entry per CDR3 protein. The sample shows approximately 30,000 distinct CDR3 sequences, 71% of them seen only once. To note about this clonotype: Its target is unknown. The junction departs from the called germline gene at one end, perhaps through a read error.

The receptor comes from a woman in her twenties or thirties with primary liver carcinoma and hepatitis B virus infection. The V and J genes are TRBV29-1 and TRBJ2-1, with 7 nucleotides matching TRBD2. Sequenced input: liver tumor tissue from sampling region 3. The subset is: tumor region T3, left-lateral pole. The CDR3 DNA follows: TGTAGCGCCCTTAGGGACTACATTGAGCAGTTCTTC. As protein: CSALRDYIEQFF.